A single sample is the source of the 27 T cell receptor beta chains below, sequenced in a study of blood T cell repertoires in COVID-19. Some clones are missing from TCRdb's copy, which holds only in-frame ones; the method was immunoSEQ multiplex PCR. This sample has about 90,000 clones, with about nine tenths found just once. Sequencing used peripheral blood. These receptors were collected from a human donor with active COVID-19. The donor label of this sample is uncertain.

The chain couples TRBV5-1 to TRBJ2-3; 11 positions match TRBD2. The junction had 11 bases not matched to a gene; V was cut back by 4 bases and J by 4 bases. The CDR3 has 17 residues. The germline V gene has CDR1 SGHRS and CDR2 YFSETQ. The CDR3 region has the DNA TGCGCCAGCAGCCTTCAGACTGGTAGCGGGGGGGCAGATACGCAGTATTTT. Residues: CASSLQTGSGGADTQYF.

V is TRBV7-9 and J is TRBJ1-3; 8 bases agree with TRBD1. V lost 5 bases to trimming and J lost 4 bases; unmatched junction nucleotides: 7. CDR3 length: 15 residues. Germline loops: CDR1 SEHNR, CDR2 FQNEAQ (reference sequence). The CDR3 loop reads CASSKTGEVGNTIYF. In DNA form, the CDR3 reads TGTGCCAGCAGCAAGACAGGGGAGGTCGGAAACACCATATATTTT.

The chain joins TRBV9 to TRBJ1-1; D is perhaps TRBD1 (5 bases). Germline V gene data show CDR1 as SGDLS and CDR2 as YYNGEE. CDR3 size: 14 residues. The ends were cut back, 4 bases at V and 5 bases at J, with 15 bases in the middle. The CDR3 region is CASSWGVEETEAFF. CDR3 DNA: TGTGCCAGCAGCTGGGGGGTCGAGGAGACTGAAGCTTTCTTT.

The table lists this clone with a few counts. The rearrangement joins TRBV6-5 to TRBJ2-2, with 9 bases lining up with TRBD1. V lost 1 base to trimming and J lost 5 bases; unmatched junction nucleotides: 5. Germline V gene lookup returns CDR1 MNHEY and CDR2 SVGAGI. The CDR3 is made up of 16 amino acids. The CDR3 DNA sequence: TGTGCCAGCAGTTACTTACAGGGGGCATCTACCGGGGAGCTGTTTTTT. It yields the protein CASSYLQGASTGELFF.

Written as DNA, the CDR3 is TGTGCCATCAGTGAGTCGACGGGGACCCAGTACTTC. Its protein is CAISESTGTQYF. The chain couples TRBV10-3 to TRBJ2-5; D is unclear. CDR1 ENHRY and CDR2 SYGVKD come from the germline V gene. Trimming took off 0 bases at V and 7 bases at J, with 6 bases between the two ends. There are 12 residues in the CDR3.

The rearrangement joins TRBV7-8 to TRBJ2-7; D possibly corresponds to TRBD1 (5 bases). Germline lookup yields CDR1 SGHVS and CDR2 FQNEAQ. The V gene lost 5 bases and the J gene lost 5 bases, with 16 bases spanning the gap. The CDR3 totals 14 residues. The CDR3 nucleotides are TGTGCCAGCAGCACCAGCCCATCAGGGAACGAGCAGTACTTC. Protein: CASSTSPSGNEQYF. Variable domain in full (rest from reference TRBV7-8 and TRBJ2-7): GAGVSQSPRYKVAKRGQDVALRCDPISGHVSLFWYQQALGQGPEFLTYFQNEAQLDKSGLPSDRFFAERPEGSVSTLKIQRTQQEDSAVYLCASSTSPSGNEQYFGPGTRLTVT.

The chain links TRBV5-1 to TRBJ1-2; 7 bases agree with TRBD1. This CDR3 spans 13 amino acids. V lost 0 bases and J lost 7; bases outside the gene matches: 3. Germline lookup yields CDR1 SGHRS and CDR2 YFSETQ. CDR3: CASSLEGAVGYTF. In DNA, the CDR3 is TGCGCCAGCAGCTTGGAGGGGGCGGTTGGCTACACCTTC.

The chain is built from TRBV27 and TRBJ2-5; TRBD2 matches 12 bases. This CDR3 has 15 amino acids. CDR1 MNHEY and CDR2 SMNVEV come from the germline V gene (reference sequence). The J segment lost 2 bases and the V segment lost 5 bases, leaving 3 bases of the junction unmatched. The DNA for the CDR3 is TGTGCCAGCAGTGTCGGGACTAGCGGGCAAGAGACCCAGTACTTC. As protein: CASSVGTSGQETQYF.

This chain connects TRBV10-1 to TRBJ1-1, with D perhaps matching TRBD1 (6 bases). The V end was cut by 9 bases, the J end by 5 bases, with 13 bases between. Per germline, CDR1 WNHNN and CDR2 SYGVQD (reference sequence). There are 12 residues in the CDR3. CDR3 nucleotides: TGCGCCAGGAGAGGGGGGGGTACTGAAGCTTTCTTT. Translating it yields CARRGGGTEAFF.

The chain carries TRBV28 and TRBJ1-6; D is undetermined. This CDR3 is built from 13 residues. Trimming pared 11 bases from V and 8 bases from J, leaving 16 bases between. Looked up from germline, CDR1 is MDHEN and CDR2 is SYDVKM. The CDR3 spells CAGTSGSDSPLHF. The CDR3 DNA reads TGTGCCGGCACATCCGGGTCGGATTCACCCCTCCACTTT.

This CDR3 reads CASRGRFSMNTEAFF. In DNA form, the CDR3 reads TGCGCCAGCCGGGGGAGGTTTAGTATGAACACTGAAGCTTTCTTT. This chain joins TRBV5-1 and TRBJ1-1, with D perhaps TRBD1 (5 bases). The CDR3 has 15 amino acids. The germline V gene has CDR1 SGHRS and CDR2 YFSETQ. Trimming pared 7 bases from V and 0 bases from J, leaving 16 bases between.

The chain links TRBV3-1 (or the pseudogene TRBV3-2) to TRBJ2-3; tentative D call: TRBD2 (6 bases). Germline values: CDR1 LGHDT, CDR2 YNNKEL (reference sequence). V dropped 1 base and J dropped 1 base, with 6 bases sitting between them. This CDR3 is built from 14 residues. CDR3 region: CASSQAGGTDTQYF. In nucleotides, the CDR3 is TGTGCCAGCAGCCAAGCGGGGGGCACAGATACGCAGTATTTT.

As concerns this clone: This CDR3 is also generated by other DNA sequences in the sample. The chain carries TRBV7-3 and TRBJ2-7; maybe TRBD1 (5 bases). The V gene's germline CDR1 is SGHTA and CDR2 FQGTGA. V lost 1 base, J lost 3 bases, and 7 bases lay in between. This CDR3 is built from 13 residues. The CDR3 DNA reads TGTGCCAGCAGCTTAAGGGGCGGCTACGAGCAGTACTTC. Translation gives CASSLRGGYEQYF. The full variable domain, its missing parts supplied by reference TRBV7-3 and TRBJ2-7, is GAGVSQTPSNKVTEKGKYVELRCDPISGHTALYWYRQSLGQGPEFLIYFQGTGAADDSGLPNDRFFAVRPEGSVSTLKIQRTERGDSAVYLCASSLRGGYEQYFGPGTRLTVT.

This chain uses TRBV7-2 with TRBJ2-1, with D possibly matching TRBD2 (6 bases). Germline loops: CDR1 SGHTA, CDR2 FQGNSA. The CDR3 runs 15 residues. The V end lost 7 bases, the J end lost 6 bases, and 19 bases lay between the germline ends. The CDR3 spells CASTYLAGSGNEQFF. The CDR3 nucleotides are TGTGCCAGCACCTATCTGGCGGGGTCGGGCAATGAGCAGTTCTTC.

This chain joins TRBV7-8 and TRBJ1-1; 12 nucleotides agree with TRBD1. Germline V gene sequence: CDR1 SGHVS, CDR2 FQNEAQ. The CDR3 is made up of 18 amino acids. The V and J ends lost 5 bases and 1 base, in that order; junction bases with no gene match: 11. The CDR3 DNA is TGTGCCAGCAGCGAACTTACCGGGACAGGGGGCACGAACACTGAAGCTTTCTTT. Translated, it gives CASSELTGTGGTNTEAFF.

In its sample, this clone was seen a few times. The chain joins TRBV12-3 or TRBV12-4 to TRBJ2-7, with D unclear. V lost 3 bases and J 5 bases, leaving 8 bases between the germline ends. CDR3 length: 12 residues. The CDR3, as DNA: TGTGCCAGCAGTTTCTTCCGGGACGAGCAGTACTTC. Encoded protein: CASSFFRDEQYF.

This chain joins TRBV2 and TRBJ2-2; D is possibly TRBD1 (6 bases). The CDR3 is made up of 16 amino acids. Germline V CDR1 and CDR2: SNHLY, FYNNEI. V lost 2 bases to trimming and J lost 1 base, with 11 bases between them. In nucleotides, the CDR3 is TGTGCCAGCAGTGAACGGGGCAGGGGGAACACCGGGGAGCTGTTTTTT. Amino acid sequence: CASSERGRGNTGELFF.

V is TRBV5-1 and J is TRBJ2-5; 9 nucleotides match TRBD1. CDR1 is SGHRS and CDR2 is YFSETQ in the germline V gene. The CDR3 has 14 residues. The V gene end was trimmed by 1 base and the J gene end by 4 bases; junction bases not matched to a gene: 2. Here the CDR3 reads CASSLTGGRETQYF. Here the CDR3 DNA reads TGCGCCAGCAGCTTGACAGGGGGCCGAGAGACCCAGTACTTC.

The rearrangement links TRBV5-6 to TRBJ2-3, with 14 nucleotides matching TRBD2. V lost 4 bases and J lost 6; bases outside the gene matches: 4. Germline lookup yields CDR1 SGHDT and CDR2 YYEEEE. The CDR3 length is 15 residues. The CDR3 region is CASSVTSGGADTQYF. CDR3 bases: TGTGCCAGCAGCGTGACTAGCGGGGGGGCGGATACGCAGTATTTT.

The chain is built from TRBV29-1 and TRBJ2-1; 13 bases are shared with TRBD2. V trimming: 7 bases; J trimming: 6 bases; junction bases outside the gene matches: 6. The CDR3 length is 14 residues. Germline-derived CDR1 and CDR2 are SQVTM and ANQGSEA. This CDR3 is CSAKTSGGPNEQFF. The CDR3 DNA reads as TGCAGCGCAAAGACTAGCGGGGGGCCCAATGAGCAGTTCTTC.

This chain connects TRBV28 to TRBJ1-4; no reliable D call. V lost 4 bases, J lost 5 bases, and 5 bases lay in between. This CDR3 contains 12 residues. Germline loops: CDR1 MDHEN, CDR2 SYDVKM. This chain's CDR3 is CASSSSNEKLFF. CDR3 sequence (DNA): TGTGCCAGCAGTTCCTCCAATGAAAAACTGTTTTTT.

CDR3 bases: TGCGCCAGCAGCGGAGGGATCTACGAGCAGTACTTC. As protein: CASSGGIYEQYF. The chain couples TRBV5-1 to TRBJ2-7, with D tentatively TRBD2 (6 bases). V was pared by 4 bases and J by 3 bases, with 8 bases between. This CDR3 has 12 residues. In germline, CDR1 is SGHRS, CDR2 YFSETQ.

This rearrangement joins TRBV11-2 to TRBJ1-2; 7 nucleotides line up with TRBD1. V shed 5 bases and J 2 bases; nucleotides not matched to a gene: 8. Germline V gene sequence: CDR1 SGHAT, CDR2 FQNNGV. This CDR3 region has 15 residues. The CDR3 coding sequence is TGTGCCAGCAGCACGGCCGGGACAGAAAACTATGGCTACACCTTC. Residues: CASSTAGTENYGYTF.

This chain links TRBV18 with TRBJ2-5, with 8 bases fitting TRBD2. This CDR3 is 15 amino acids long. CDR1 and CDR2 (germline): KGHSH, LQKENI. J gave up 1 base and V 5 bases, and 6 bases lay outside the gene matches. CDR3 amino acids: CASSASGGIQETQYF. The CDR3 DNA sequence: TGTGCCAGCTCAGCCAGCGGGGGTATCCAAGAGACCCAGTACTTC.

The rearrangement joins TRBV9 to TRBJ1-2; possible D gene TRBD1, 6 bases. Trimming cost V 3 bases and J 4 bases, with 13 bases left between them. The CDR3 is 14 residues long. Germline CDR1 SGDLS, CDR2 YYNGEE. The CDR3 is CASSARDTSYGYTF. The CDR3 DNA sequence: TGTGCCAGCAGCGCGAGGGACACCAGCTATGGCTACACCTTC. Together with reference TRBV9 and TRBJ1-2, the CDR3 gives the full variable domain: DSGVTQTPKHLITATGQRVTLRCSPRSGDLSVYWYQQSLDQGLQFLIQYYNGEERAKGNILERFSAQQFPDLHSELNLSSLELGDSALYFCASSARDTSYGYTFGSGTRLTVV.

The chain carries TRBV5-1 and TRBJ1-2; D is unresolved. V lost 1 base and J lost 8, with 12 bases in between. Germline V gene data show CDR1 as SGHRS and CDR2 as YFSETQ. The CDR3 spans 13 residues. CDR3 loop: CASSLNFGGGYTF. Here the CDR3 DNA reads TGCGCCAGCAGCTTGAATTTTGGAGGGGGCTACACCTTC.

This clone was observed a handful of times. V and J are TRBV6-5 and TRBJ1-2; 8 positions match TRBD1. The CDR3 has 14 residues. V dropped 6 bases and J dropped 4; count of bases not matched to a gene: 7. CDR1 is MNHEY, CDR2 SVGAGI, per germline. CDR3 sequence (DNA): TGTGCCAGCAGCTCGACAGGGGCCGGCTATGGCTACACCTTC. Protein product: CASSSTGAGYGYTF.